Following are 7 T cell receptor beta chains from one sample sequenced in a study of identical twins. One entry per CDR3 protein results from TCRdb running MiXCR on the 5' RACE reads. The sample has hundreds of thousands of distinct CDR3 sequences, over 5% seen once; the top ten hold 1.5% to 2%. Sequencing was done on a sample of naive T cells sorted from blood. The receptors originated from a man in his late teens or twenties in good health.

This clonotype was detected many times. V usage is TRBV15 and J usage is TRBJ2-5; D possibly corresponds to TRBD2 (5 bases). This CDR3 comprises 13 residues. The germline gives CDR1 LNHNV, CDR2 YYDKDF (reference sequence). V was trimmed by 4 bases and J by 5 bases, leaving 11 bases between them. Here the CDR3 reads CATSTSPAETQYF. The CDR3 nucleotides are TGTGCCACCAGCACTAGCCCTGCGGAGACCCAGTACTTC.

V gene TRBV7-9 combines with J gene TRBJ2-1, with D unresolved. Trimming removed 1 base from V and 8 bases from J, with 15 bases in between. The CDR3 runs to 15 residues. CDR1 is SEHNR, CDR2 FQNEAQ, per germline (reference sequence). The CDR3 DNA follows: TGTGCCAGCAGCTTAGGGGAAGTTATGGTGGATGAGCAGTTCTTC. This encodes CASSLGEVMVDEQFF.

J is TRBJ2-7 and V is TRBV9, with unresolved D. The germline V gene has CDR1 SGDLS and CDR2 YYNGEE. This CDR3 region has 16 residues. The V end lost 0 bases, the J end lost 2 bases, and 15 bases lay between the germline ends. This CDR3 is CASSVGTLDDTYEQYF. The CDR3 nucleotides are TGTGCCAGCAGCGTAGGAACACTGGACGATACCTACGAGCAGTACTTC.

This clonotype was seen repeatedly, ten times or more. The V call is TRBV20-1, the J call TRBJ1-2; a possible D gene is TRBD1 (5 bases). The CDR3 totals 17 residues. CDR1 and CDR2 (germline): DFQATT, SNEGSKA (reference sequence). V lost 3 bases to trimming and J lost 4 bases, with 24 bases between them. The CDR3 is CSARLDGQAHGGYGYTF. The DNA for the CDR3 is TGCAGTGCTAGGTTGGACGGACAAGCCCATGGAGGCTATGGCTACACCTTC.

This chain uses TRBV5-6 with TRBJ2-7, with a tentative D call TRBD1 (5 bases). This CDR3 has 14 residues. Between the trimmed V and J ends, which lost 1 base and 2 bases, there was a span of 10 bases. CDR1 is SGHDT and CDR2 is YYEEEE in the germline V gene. The CDR3: CASSLRRAAYEQYF. The DNA for the CDR3 is TGTGCCAGCAGCTTGCGCAGGGCTGCCTACGAGCAGTACTTC.

This clonotype occurred many times. The chain couples TRBV2 to TRBJ1-4, with 8 bases that match TRBD1. The V and J ends lost 6 bases and 7 bases, in that order; junction bases with no gene match: 4. The CDR3 contains 13 residues. Germline V gives CDR1 SNHLY, CDR2 FYNNEI. The CDR3 reads CASRQGVVEKLFF. CDR3 coding DNA: TGTGCCAGCAGACAGGGGGTAGTTGAAAAACTGTTTTTT.

This clonotype was seen many times. The rearrangement links TRBV5-1 to TRBJ2-3, with 8 bases fitting TRBD2. Germline CDR1 SGHRS, CDR2 YFSETQ. V shed 3 bases and J 2 bases; nucleotides not matched to a gene: 14. The CDR3 loop spans 18 amino acids. CDR3 in amino acids: CASSSLSGTNYNTDTQYF. The CDR3 DNA is TGCGCCAGCAGCTCCCTTAGCGGGACCAACTACAACACAGATACGCAGTATTTT.